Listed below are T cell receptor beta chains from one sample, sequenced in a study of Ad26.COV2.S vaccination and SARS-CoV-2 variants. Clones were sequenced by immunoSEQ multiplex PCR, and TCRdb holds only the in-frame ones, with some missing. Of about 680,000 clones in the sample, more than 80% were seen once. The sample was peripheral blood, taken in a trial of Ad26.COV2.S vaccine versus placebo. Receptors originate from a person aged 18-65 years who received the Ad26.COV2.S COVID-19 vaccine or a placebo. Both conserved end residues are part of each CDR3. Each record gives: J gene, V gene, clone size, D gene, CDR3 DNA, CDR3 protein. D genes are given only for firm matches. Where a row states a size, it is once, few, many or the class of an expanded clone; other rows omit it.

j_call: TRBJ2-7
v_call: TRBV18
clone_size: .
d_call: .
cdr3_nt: TGTGCCAGCTCACAAGAGGGTGATTCCTACGAGCAGTACTTC
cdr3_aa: CASSQEGDSYEQYF

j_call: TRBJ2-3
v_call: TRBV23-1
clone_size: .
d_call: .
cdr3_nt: TGCGCCAGCAGTCACGCCCACGGACTGAGCCTGGCCCCAGATACGCAGTATTTT
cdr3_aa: CASSHAHGLSLAPDTQYF

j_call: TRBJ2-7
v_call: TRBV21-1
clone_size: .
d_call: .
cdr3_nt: TGTGCCAGCAGCAAAGAAAGGGACTATTACGAGCAGTACTTC
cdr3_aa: CASSKERDYYEQYF

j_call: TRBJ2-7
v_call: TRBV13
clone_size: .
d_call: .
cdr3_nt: TGTGCCAGCAGCTTAGGTGTGGGGGAGCAGTACTTC
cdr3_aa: CASSLGVGEQYF

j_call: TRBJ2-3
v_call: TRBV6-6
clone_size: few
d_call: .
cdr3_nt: TGTGCCAGCAGGAAACAGGGTACAGATACGCAGTATTTT
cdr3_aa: CASRKQGTDTQYF

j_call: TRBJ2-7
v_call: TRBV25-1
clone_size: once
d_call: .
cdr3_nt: TGTGCCAGCAGGGACCCTCGGGGGCGATCCTACGAGCAGTACTTC
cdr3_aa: CASRDPRGRSYEQYF

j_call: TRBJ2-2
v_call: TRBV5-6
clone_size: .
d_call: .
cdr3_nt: TGTGCCAGCAGCTTGAGAAGGGTCCCCGGGGAGCTGTTTTTT
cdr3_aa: CASSLRRVPGELFF

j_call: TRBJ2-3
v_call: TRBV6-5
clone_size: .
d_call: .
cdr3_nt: TGTGCCAGCAGTCGGGACCGCACAGATACGCAGTATTTT
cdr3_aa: CASSRDRTDTQYF

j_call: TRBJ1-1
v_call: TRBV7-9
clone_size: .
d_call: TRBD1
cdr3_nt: TGTGCCAGCAGCTCGGGGGACAGAGAAGCTTTCTTT
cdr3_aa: CASSSGDREAFF

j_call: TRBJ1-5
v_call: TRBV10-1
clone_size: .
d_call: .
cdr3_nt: TGCGCCAGCACTGTTGGCCCGAGCAATCAGCCCCAGCATTTT
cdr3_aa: CASTVGPSNQPQHF

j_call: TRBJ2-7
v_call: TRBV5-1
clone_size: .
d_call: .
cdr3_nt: TGCGCCAGCAGTAGCGACGGTGGCCGCTACGAGCAGTACTTC
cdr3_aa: CASSSDGGRYEQYF

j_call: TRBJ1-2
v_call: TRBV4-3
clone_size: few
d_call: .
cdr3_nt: TGCGCCAGCAGCCAAGATCATTGGGCGGACTATGGCTACACCTTC
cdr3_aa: CASSQDHWADYGYTF

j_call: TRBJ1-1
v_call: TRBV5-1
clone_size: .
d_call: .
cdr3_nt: TGCGCCAGCAAGGGTAGGGCGCGGGACACTGAAGCTTTCTTT
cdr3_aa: CASKGRARDTEAFF

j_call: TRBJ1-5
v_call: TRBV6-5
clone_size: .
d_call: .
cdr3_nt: TGTGCCAGCAGAGGGGACAATCGCAATCAGCCCCAGCATTTT
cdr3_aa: CASRGDNRNQPQHF

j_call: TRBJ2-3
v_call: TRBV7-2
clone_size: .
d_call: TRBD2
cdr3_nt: TGTGCCAGCAGCTTAGTAGGGACTAGCGGGAGTGCAGATACGCAGTATTTT
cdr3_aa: CASSLVGTSGSADTQYF

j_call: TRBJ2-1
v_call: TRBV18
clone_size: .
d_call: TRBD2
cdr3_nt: TGTGCCAGCTCACCTCTCCTAGCGGGGGGCCCCCTCAATGAGCAGTTCTTC
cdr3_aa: CASSPLLAGGPLNEQFF

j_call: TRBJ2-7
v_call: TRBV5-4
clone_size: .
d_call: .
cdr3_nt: TGTGCCAGCAGCTTGGAGGCAACCCCCTACGAGCAGTACTTC
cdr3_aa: CASSLEATPYEQYF

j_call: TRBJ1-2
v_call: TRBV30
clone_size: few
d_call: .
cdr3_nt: TGTGCCTGGAGTGCGGGGTCTACCTATGGCTACACCTTC
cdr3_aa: CAWSAGSTYGYTF

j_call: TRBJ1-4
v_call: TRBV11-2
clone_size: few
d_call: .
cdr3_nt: TGTGCCAGCAGCCCCCTCGGGGTGGGTGAAAAACTGTTTTTT
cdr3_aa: CASSPLGVGEKLFF

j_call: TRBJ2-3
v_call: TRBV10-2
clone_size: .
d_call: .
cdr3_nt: TGCGCCAGCAGTGAGGGAGGGTTCGGTGGGACAGATACGCAGTATTTT
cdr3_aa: CASSEGGFGGTDTQYF

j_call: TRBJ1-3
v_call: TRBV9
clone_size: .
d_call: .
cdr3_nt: TGTGCCAGCAGCGGACCAACAGGGTCGGGAAACACCATATATTTT
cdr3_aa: CASSGPTGSGNTIYF

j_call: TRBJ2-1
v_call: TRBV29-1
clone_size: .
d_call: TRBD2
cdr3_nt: TGCAGCGTTGAAGGGATCACTAGCGGGCGCAGCAATGAGCAGTTCTTC
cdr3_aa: CSVEGITSGRSNEQFF

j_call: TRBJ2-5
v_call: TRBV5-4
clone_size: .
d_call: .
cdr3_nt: TGTGCCAGCAGCCCAACTAGGCAGGAGACCCAGTACTTC
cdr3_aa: CASSPTRQETQYF

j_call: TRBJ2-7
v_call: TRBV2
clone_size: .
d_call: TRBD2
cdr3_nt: TGTGCCAGCAAAGGCGGGAGGACCTTTGGCGAGCAGTACTTC
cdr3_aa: CASKGGRTFGEQYF

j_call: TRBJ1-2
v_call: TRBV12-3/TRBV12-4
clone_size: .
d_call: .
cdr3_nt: TGTGCCAGCAGTTTAGGGGGGCCCCTAGGCTACACCTTC
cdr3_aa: CASSLGGPLGYTF

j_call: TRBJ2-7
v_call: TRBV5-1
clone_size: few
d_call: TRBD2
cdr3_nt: TGCGCCAGCAGCCTCGGTGATAGCGGGAGCAAGGTGTACGAGCAGTACTTC
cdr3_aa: CASSLGDSGSKVYEQYF

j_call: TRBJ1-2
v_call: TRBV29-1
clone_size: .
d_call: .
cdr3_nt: TGCAGCGTTGACAGGGGTTTTGGCTACACCTTC
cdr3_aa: CSVDRGFGYTF

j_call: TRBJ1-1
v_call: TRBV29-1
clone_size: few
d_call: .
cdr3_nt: TGCAGCGCCCCCCGGGAGAGGAACACTGAAGCTTTCTTT
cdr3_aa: CSAPRERNTEAFF

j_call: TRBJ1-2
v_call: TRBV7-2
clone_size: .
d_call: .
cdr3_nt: TGTGCCAGCAGCTTAGATGGGTCAGCATATGGCTACACCTTC
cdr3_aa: CASSLDGSAYGYTF